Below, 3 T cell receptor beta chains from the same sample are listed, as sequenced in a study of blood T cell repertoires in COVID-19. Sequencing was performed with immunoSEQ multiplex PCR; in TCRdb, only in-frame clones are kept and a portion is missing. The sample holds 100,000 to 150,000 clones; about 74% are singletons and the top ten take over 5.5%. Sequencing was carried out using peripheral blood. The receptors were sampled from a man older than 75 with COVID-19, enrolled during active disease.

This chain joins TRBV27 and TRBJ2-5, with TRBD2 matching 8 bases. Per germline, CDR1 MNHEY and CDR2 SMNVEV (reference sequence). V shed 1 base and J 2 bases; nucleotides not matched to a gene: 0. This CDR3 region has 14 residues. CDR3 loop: CASSLLAGQETQYF. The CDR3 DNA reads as TGTGCCAGCAGTTTATTAGCGGGGCAAGAGACCCAGTACTTC.

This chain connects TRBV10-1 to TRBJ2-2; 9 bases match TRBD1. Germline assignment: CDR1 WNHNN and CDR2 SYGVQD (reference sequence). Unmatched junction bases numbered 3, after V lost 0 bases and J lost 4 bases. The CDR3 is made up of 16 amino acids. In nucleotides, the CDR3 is TGCGCCAGCAGTGAGTCGACAGGGGGAAGCACCGGGGAGCTGTTTTTT. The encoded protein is CASSESTGGSTGELFF.

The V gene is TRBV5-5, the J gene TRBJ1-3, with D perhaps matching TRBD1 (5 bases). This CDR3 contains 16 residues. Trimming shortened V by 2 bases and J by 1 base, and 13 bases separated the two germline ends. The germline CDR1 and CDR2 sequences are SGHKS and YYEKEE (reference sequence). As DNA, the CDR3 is TGTGCCAGCAGCTTACTCCTCCAGGGATCTGGAAACACCATATATTTT. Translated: CASSLLLQGSGNTIYF.